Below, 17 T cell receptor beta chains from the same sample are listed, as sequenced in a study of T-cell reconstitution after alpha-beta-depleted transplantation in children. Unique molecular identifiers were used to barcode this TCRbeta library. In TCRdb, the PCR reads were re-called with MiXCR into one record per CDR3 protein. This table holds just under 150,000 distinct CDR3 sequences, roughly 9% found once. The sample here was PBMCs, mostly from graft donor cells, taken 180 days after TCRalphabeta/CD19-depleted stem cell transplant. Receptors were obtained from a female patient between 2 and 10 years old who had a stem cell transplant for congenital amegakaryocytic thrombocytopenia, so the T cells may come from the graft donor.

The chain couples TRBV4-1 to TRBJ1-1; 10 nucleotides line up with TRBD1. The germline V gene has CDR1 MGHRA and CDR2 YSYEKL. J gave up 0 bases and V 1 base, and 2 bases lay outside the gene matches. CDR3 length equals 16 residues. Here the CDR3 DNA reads TGCGCCAGCAGCCAAGGGACAGGGGGAATGAACACTGAAGCTTTCTTT. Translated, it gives CASSQGTGGMNTEAFF.

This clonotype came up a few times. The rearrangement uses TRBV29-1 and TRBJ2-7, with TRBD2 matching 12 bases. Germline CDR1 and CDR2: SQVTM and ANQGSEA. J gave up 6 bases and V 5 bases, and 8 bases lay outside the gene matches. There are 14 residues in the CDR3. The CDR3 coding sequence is TGCAGCGTTCGAGTCCGACTAGCGGGAGCCGAGCAGTACTTC. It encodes CSVRVRLAGAEQYF.

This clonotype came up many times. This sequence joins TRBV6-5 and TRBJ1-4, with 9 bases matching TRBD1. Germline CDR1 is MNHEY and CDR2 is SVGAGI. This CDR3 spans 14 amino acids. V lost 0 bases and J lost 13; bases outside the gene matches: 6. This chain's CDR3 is CASSYSTGGGGLFF. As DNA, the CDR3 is TGTGCCAGCAGTTACTCGACAGGGGGAGGGGGACTGTTTTTT.

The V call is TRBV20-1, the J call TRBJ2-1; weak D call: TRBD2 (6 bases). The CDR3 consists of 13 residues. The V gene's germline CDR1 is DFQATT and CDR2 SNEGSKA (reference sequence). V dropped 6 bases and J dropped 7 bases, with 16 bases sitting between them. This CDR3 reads CSANRELRNEQFF. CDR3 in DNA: TGCAGTGCCAACCGGGAGCTCCGGAATGAGCAGTTCTTC.

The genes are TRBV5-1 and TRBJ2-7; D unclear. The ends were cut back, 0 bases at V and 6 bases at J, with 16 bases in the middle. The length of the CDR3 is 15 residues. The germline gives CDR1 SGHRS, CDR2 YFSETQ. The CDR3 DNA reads TGCGCCAGCAGCTTGGTGCCAGGCGAGCGACGCGAGCAGTACTTC. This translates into CASSLVPGERREQYF. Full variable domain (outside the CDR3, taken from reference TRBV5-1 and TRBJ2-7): KAGVTQTPRYLIKTRGQQVTLSCSPISGHRSVSWYQQTPGQGLQFLFEYFSETQRNKGNFPGRFSGRQFSNSRSEMNVSTLELGDSALYLCASSLVPGERREQYFGPGTRLTVT.

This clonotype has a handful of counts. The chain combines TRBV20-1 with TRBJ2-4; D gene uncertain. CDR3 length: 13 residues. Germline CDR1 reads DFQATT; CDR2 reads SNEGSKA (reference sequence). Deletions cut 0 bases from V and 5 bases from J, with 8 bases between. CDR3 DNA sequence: TGCAGTGCTAGAGATTCCCTAGAAAACATTCAGTACTTC. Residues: CSARDSLENIQYF.

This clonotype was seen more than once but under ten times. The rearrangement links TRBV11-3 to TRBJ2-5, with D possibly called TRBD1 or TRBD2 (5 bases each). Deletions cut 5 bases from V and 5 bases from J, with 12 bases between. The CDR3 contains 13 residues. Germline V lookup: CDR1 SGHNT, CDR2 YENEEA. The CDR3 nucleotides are TGTGCCAGCAGCCGAGGGGTAGGCGAGACCCAGTACTTC. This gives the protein CASSRGVGETQYF.

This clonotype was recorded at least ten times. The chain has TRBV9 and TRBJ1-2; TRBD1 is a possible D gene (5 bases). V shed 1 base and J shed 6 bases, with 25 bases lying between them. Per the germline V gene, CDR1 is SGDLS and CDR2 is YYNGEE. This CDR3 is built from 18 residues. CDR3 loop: CASSVPPRDGVKKDGYTF. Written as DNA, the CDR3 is TGTGCCAGCAGCGTACCGCCAAGGGACGGAGTAAAGAAAGATGGCTACACCTTC.

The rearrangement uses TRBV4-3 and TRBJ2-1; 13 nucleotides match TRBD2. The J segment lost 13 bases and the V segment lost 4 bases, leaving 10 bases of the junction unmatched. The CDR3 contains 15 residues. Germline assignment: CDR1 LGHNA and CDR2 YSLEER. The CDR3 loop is CASSPGLAGWSEQFF. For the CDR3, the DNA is TGCGCCAGCAGCCCGGGACTAGCGGGATGGTCAGAACAGTTCTTC.

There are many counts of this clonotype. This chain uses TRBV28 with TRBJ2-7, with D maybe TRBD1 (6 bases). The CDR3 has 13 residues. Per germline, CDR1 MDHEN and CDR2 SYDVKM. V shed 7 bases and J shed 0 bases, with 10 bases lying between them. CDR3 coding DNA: TGTGCCAGCACCACGGACAGCTCCTACGAGCAGTACTTC. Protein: CASTTDSSYEQYF.

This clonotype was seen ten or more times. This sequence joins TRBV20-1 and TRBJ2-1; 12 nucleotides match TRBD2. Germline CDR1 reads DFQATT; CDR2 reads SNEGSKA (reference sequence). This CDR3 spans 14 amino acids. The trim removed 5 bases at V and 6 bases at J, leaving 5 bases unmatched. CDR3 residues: CSALPGLAGNEQFF. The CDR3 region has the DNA TGCAGTGCTCTGCCGGGACTAGCGGGCAATGAGCAGTTCTTC.

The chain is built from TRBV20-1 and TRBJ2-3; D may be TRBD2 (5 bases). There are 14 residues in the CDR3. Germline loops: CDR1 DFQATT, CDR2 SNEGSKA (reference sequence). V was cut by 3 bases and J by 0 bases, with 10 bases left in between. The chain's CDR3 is CSARAADSTDTQYF. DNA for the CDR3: TGCAGTGCTAGGGCAGCGGATAGCACAGATACGCAGTATTTT.

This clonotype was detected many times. CDR3 nucleotide sequence: TGTGCCAGCAGTTGGGGACTAGCGGGAGAGACCCAGTACTTC. Residues: CASSWGLAGETQYF. The chain couples TRBV6-2 or TRBV6-3 to TRBJ2-5; 12 bases fit TRBD2. After removal of 4 bases from V and 4 bases from J, the junction contained 1 base not matched to a gene. This CDR3 is 14 amino acids long. Per germline, CDR1 MNHEY and CDR2 SVGEGT.

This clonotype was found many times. CDR3 DNA sequence: TGTGCCATCAGTGATTCAATAGGGACCAAACAGAACACTGAAGCTTTCTTT. Amino acids: CAISDSIGTKQNTEAFF. The V and J genes are TRBV10-3 and TRBJ1-1; D might be TRBD1 (5 bases). From germline, CDR1 is ENHRY and CDR2 SYGVKD. Trimming pared 3 bases from V and 1 base from J, leaving 18 bases between. This CDR3 has 17 amino acids.

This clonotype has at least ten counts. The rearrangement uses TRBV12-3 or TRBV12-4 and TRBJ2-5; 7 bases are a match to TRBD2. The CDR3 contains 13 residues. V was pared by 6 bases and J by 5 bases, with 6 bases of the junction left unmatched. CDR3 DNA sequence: TGTGCCAGCAGCACGGGCGGGAGCGAGACCCAGTACTTC. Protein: CASSTGGSETQYF.

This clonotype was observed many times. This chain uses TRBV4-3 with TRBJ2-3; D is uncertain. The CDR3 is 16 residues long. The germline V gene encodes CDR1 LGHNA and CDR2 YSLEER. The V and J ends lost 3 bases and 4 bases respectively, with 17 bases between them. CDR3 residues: CASSQDRLGSADTQYF. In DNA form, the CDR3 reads TGCGCCAGCAGCCAGGACCGGCTAGGTTCGGCAGATACGCAGTATTTT.

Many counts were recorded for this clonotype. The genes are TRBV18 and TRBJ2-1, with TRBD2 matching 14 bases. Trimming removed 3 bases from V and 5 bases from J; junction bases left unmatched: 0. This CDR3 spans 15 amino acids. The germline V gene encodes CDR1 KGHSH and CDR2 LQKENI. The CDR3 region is CASSPTSGRDNEQFF. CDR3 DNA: TGTGCCAGCTCACCGACTAGCGGGAGGGACAATGAGCAGTTCTTC.